This TCR beta chain was profiled in a study of T cell repertoires and HLA-DP antigens. The PCR primers covered 54 TRBV and 13 TRBJ segments. Assay: immunoSEQ multiplex PCR; the TCRdb copy retains only in-frame clones and omits some. The table lists 90,000 to 130,000 clones, 90% to 95% of them singletons. CDR3 length: 12 amino acids. From germline, CDR1 is LNHDA and CDR2 SQIVND (reference sequence). V was shortened by 6 bases and J by 7 bases, with 7 bases between the two germline ends. This clone was observed a few times. The antigen remains undetermined. This receptor was identified in a woman in her late teens or twenties in good health and CMV-seronegative. This chain uses TRBV19 with TRBJ1-6; no reliable D call. The material sequenced was CD4+ T cells from PBMCs. DNA of the CDR3: TGTGCCAGTAGGGGAGGGAATTCACCCCTCCACTTT. It yields the protein CASRGGNSPLHF. Together with reference TRBV19 and TRBJ1-6, the CDR3 gives the full variable domain: DGGITQSPKYLFRKEGQNVTLSCEQNLNHDAMYWYRQDPGQGLRLIYYSQIVNDFQKGDIAEGYSVSREKKESFPLTVTSAQKNPTAFYLCASRGGNSPLHFGNGTRLTVT.